Sequencing of this TCR beta chain was carried out in a study of cytomegalovirus exposure and HLA in healthy donors. The overall study: There were fewer than 500 genotyped donors. Of these, roughly 80% fell in the genetic ancestry cluster associated with self-reported Caucasian donors.

Study-level findings and limits: For most TCR beta V segments, an earlier analysis put the productive rate at about 87% or about 30% of the time. It was reportedly the case that the classifier diagnosed cytomegalovirus status with high specificity and sensitivity.

The V segment lost 10 bases and the J segment 7 bases; nucleotides outside the gene matches: 14. The germline V gene encodes CDR1 MNHNS and CDR2 SASEGT. CDR3 length: 14 residues. PCR involved 60 Vbeta and 13 Jbeta primers. Sequencing used immunoSEQ multiplex PCR; TCRdb keeps in-frame clones, though not all of them. The sample lists more than 95,000 clones; around 78% were seen once. On this clone: Its specificity is not known.

This receptor was taken from a woman aged 40 to 50 in good health and CMV-seronegative. This chain joins TRBV6-1 and TRBJ2-7; 9 nucleotides agree with TRBD2. Specimen: PBMCs. CDR3 protein: CATTLRSGGGEQYF. In DNA, the CDR3 is TGTGCCACGACGTTACGTAGCGGGGGTGGAGAGCAGTACTTC.